Listed below are T cell receptor beta chains from one sample, sequenced in a study of CD8 T cells in ankylosing spondylitis. TCRdb reprocessed the 5' RACE reads via MiXCR and lists one record per CDR3 protein. The sample contains hundreds of thousands of distinct CDR3 sequences, about an eighth of which appear only once. The specimen sequenced was blood, either unsorted or a sorted T cell fraction (not recorded which). These receptors were collected from a male donor with ankylosing spondylitis. Both conserved end residues are part of each CDR3. A D gene is named only where the DNA matches it firmly. Clone size is given for some rows only: seen once, a few or many times, or a class if the clone is expanded.

D gene | J gene | clone size | V gene | CDR3 protein | CDR3 DNA
NA | TRBJ1-1 | NA | TRBV29-1 | CSVVGGTMNTEAFF | TGCAGCGTTGTAGGGGGGACCATGAACACTGAAGCTTTCTTT
TRBD2 | TRBJ2-3 | NA | TRBV29-1 | CSVALAGGDTQYF | TGCAGCGTTGCGCTAGCGGGAGGAGATACGCAGTATTTT
TRBD1 | TRBJ1-1 | NA | TRBV20-1 | CSSGQGAGFHTEAFF | TGCAGCTCGGGACAGGGGGCGGGCTTTCACACTGAAGCTTTCTTT
TRBD2 | TRBJ2-2 | NA | TRBV7-9 | CASSLPAGGPNTGELFF | TGTGCCAGCAGCTTACCAGCGGGAGGCCCAAACACCGGGGAGCTGTTTTTT
TRBD2 | TRBJ2-1 | few | TRBV4-2 | CASSQPPKTSGQSYNEQFF | TGTGCCAGCAGCCAACCCCCCAAAACTAGCGGGCAGTCCTACAATGAGCAGTTCTTC
TRBD2 | TRBJ2-4 | few | TRBV12-3/TRBV12-4 | CASSFRRERRKNIQYF | TGTGCCAGCAGTTTTCGGCGGGAGCGCAGGAAAAACATTCAGTACTTC
NA | TRBJ2-5 | few | TRBV14 | CASSRAPQETQYF | TGTGCCAGCAGCCGAGCTCCCCAAGAGACCCAGTACTTC
NA | TRBJ1-5 | few | TRBV5-1 | CASSLWADPQPQHF | TGCGCCAGCAGCTTGTGGGCGGATCCTCAGCCCCAGCATTTT
TRBD2 | TRBJ2-3 | few | TRBV6-1 | CASRGEGSAHTDTQYF | TGTGCCAGCAGAGGGGAGGGCTCCGCTCACACAGATACGCAGTATTTT
NA | TRBJ2-3 | NA | TRBV29-1 | CSVDSEGGTDTQYF | TGCAGCGTTGACTCTGAGGGTGGCACAGATACGCAGTATTTT
TRBD1 | TRBJ2-1 | few | TRBV11-2 | CASSRDRGKLDEQFF | TGTGCCAGCAGCAGGGACAGGGGGAAATTGGATGAGCAGTTCTTC
TRBD2 | TRBJ2-1 | NA | TRBV5-1 | CASSLWAAGAEQFF | TGCGCCAGCAGCTTGTGGGCAGCGGGAGCTGAGCAGTTCTTC
TRBD1 | TRBJ2-2 | few | TRBV12-3/TRBV12-4 | CASARQGAEYYTGELFF | TGTGCCAGCGCGCGACAGGGGGCAGAATATTACACCGGGGAGCTGTTTTTT
NA | TRBJ2-1 | many | TRBV20-1 | CSAITGGNEQFF | TGCAGTGCTATAACAGGAGGTAATGAGCAGTTCTTC
NA | TRBJ2-1 | NA | TRBV6-2/TRBV6-3 | CASGMTYNEQFF | TGTGCCAGCGGGATGACCTACAATGAGCAGTTCTTC
NA | TRBJ1-4 | many | TRBV28 | CASSFGQDEKLFF | TGTGCCAGCAGTTTCGGGCAGGATGAAAAACTGTTTTTT
TRBD2 | TRBJ2-7 | NA | TRBV27 | CASGRERTYEQYF | TGTGCCAGCGGGAGGGAGAGAACCTACGAGCAGTACTTC
NA | TRBJ1-1 | many | TRBV5-5 | CASSLFGMNTEAFF | TGTGCCAGCAGCTTGTTTGGTATGAACACTGAAGCTTTCTTT
TRBD2 | TRBJ2-1 | NA | TRBV11-3 | CASSFVGGSSGEQFF | TGTGCCAGCAGCTTCGTGGGAGGGTCTTCAGGAGAGCAGTTCTTC
NA | TRBJ1-3 | few | TRBV12-3/TRBV12-4 | CASSGQSGNTIYF | TGTGCCAGCAGTGGACAGTCTGGAAACACCATATATTTT
TRBD2 | TRBJ2-7 | few | TRBV6-2/TRBV6-3 | CASSYSGLADYEQYF | TGTGCCAGCAGTTACTCGGGACTAGCAGATTACGAGCAGTACTTC
NA | TRBJ2-7 | few | TRBV10-2 | CASSDGHEQYF | TGCGCCAGCAGTGACGGGCACGAGCAGTACTTC
TRBD2 | TRBJ2-1 | NA | TRBV4-2 | CASSQDFSGGLFF | TGTGCCAGCAGCCAAGATTTTTCGGGAGGTCTGTTCTTC
NA | TRBJ2-7 | NA | TRBV7-9 | CASSLPDNSYEQYF | TGTGCCAGCAGCTTACCGGACAACTCCTACGAGCAGTACTTC
TRBD1 | TRBJ1-1 | few | TRBV27 | CASSRTGANTEAFF | TGTGCCAGCAGTCGGACAGGTGCGAACACTGAAGCTTTCTTT
TRBD2 | TRBJ2-2 | few | TRBV5-6 | CASSLPAGGTGELFF | TGTGCCAGCAGCTTGCCAGCGGGAGGTACCGGGGAGCTGTTTTTT
NA | TRBJ2-3 | many | TRBV25-1 | CASSRQGTDTQYF | TGTGCCAGCAGCCGACAGGGCACAGATACGCAGTATTTT
TRBD1 | TRBJ1-4 | few | TRBV6-4 | CASKETGATNEKLFF | TGTGCCAGCAAAGAGACAGGGGCAACTAATGAAAAACTGTTTTTT
NA | TRBJ1-1 | many | TRBV24-1 | CATSGGAGPEAFF | TGTGCCACCAGTGGTGGGGCAGGGCCTGAAGCTTTCTTT
TRBD2 | TRBJ2-1 | NA | TRBV20-1 | CSAEGTSGSATHNEQFF | TGCAGTGCTGAAGGGACTAGCGGGAGTGCCACCCACAATGAGCAGTTCTTC
TRBD2 | TRBJ2-3 | few | TRBV27 | CASRLAGGFTDTQYF | TGTGCCAGCAGACTAGCGGGAGGGTTCACAGATACGCAGTATTTT
NA | TRBJ2-7 | few | TRBV12-3/TRBV12-4 | CASAREVSYEQYF | TGTGCCAGTGCGCGAGAGGTTTCCTACGAGCAGTACTTC
NA | TRBJ2-1 | NA | TRBV29-1 | CSVGRDYNEQFF | TGCAGCGTTGGGAGAGATTACAATGAGCAGTTCTTC
NA | TRBJ2-2 | many | TRBV5-1 | CASSLSQPGGELFF | TGCGCCAGCAGCTTGAGCCAGCCGGGCGGGGAGCTGTTTTTT
NA | TRBJ1-1 | many | TRBV15 | CATSRELDTEAFF | TGTGCCACCAGCAGAGAACTGGACACTGAAGCTTTCTTT
NA | TRBJ1-3 | many | TRBV7-9 | CASSSTGNTIYF | TGTGCCAGCAGCTCTACCGGAAACACCATATATTTT
NA | TRBJ1-1 | NA | TRBV19 | CASSMERPEAFF | TGTGCCAGTAGTATGGAGAGACCTGAAGCTTTCTTT
NA | TRBJ1-1 | NA | TRBV30 | CAWSPGPNTEAFF | TGTGCCTGGAGCCCGGGGCCGAACACTGAAGCTTTCTTT
TRBD2 | TRBJ2-1 | NA | TRBV20-1 | CSAWGQATSGRASYNEQFF | TGCAGTGCCTGGGGACAGGCGACTAGCGGGAGGGCCTCGTACAATGAGCAGTTCTTC
NA | TRBJ2-1 | NA | TRBV6-1 | CASSSGGVRHNEQFF | TGTGCCAGCAGCAGCGGTGGGGTAAGACACAATGAGCAGTTCTTC
NA | TRBJ1-1 | few | TRBV3-1 | CASSLDWGSGRAFF | TGTGCCAGCAGCCTAGACTGGGGTTCCGGGAGAGCTTTCTTT